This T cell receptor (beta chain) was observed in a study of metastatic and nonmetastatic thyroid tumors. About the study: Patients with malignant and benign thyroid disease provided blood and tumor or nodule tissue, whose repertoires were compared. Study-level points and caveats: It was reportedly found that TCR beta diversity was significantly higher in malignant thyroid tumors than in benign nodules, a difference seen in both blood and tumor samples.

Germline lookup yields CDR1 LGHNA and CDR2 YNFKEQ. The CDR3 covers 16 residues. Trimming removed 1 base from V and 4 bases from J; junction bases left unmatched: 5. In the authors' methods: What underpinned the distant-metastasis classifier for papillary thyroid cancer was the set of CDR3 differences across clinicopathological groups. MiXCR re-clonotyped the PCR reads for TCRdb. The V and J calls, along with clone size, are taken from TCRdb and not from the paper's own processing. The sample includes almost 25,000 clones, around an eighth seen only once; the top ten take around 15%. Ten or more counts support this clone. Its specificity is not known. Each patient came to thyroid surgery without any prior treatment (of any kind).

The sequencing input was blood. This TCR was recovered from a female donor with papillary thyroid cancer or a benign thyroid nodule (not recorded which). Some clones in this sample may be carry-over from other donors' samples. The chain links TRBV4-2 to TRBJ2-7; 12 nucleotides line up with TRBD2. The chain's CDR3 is CASSQGGTSGRYEQYF. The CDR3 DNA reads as TGTGCCAGCAGCCAAGGCGGTACTAGCGGGAGGTACGAGCAGTACTTC.